Listed below are T cell receptor beta chains from one sample, sequenced in a study of cytomegalovirus exposure and HLA in healthy donors. Only in-frame clones appear in the TCRdb table, and some are missing; sequencing was by immunoSEQ multiplex PCR. Seen in this sample are approximately 150,000 clones; the ten most common clones hold under 2%. The sample taken for sequencing was PBMCs. The origin of the receptors is a woman between 45 and 60 years old in good health and CMV-seronegative. The CDR3 runs from the conserved cysteine through the conserved F or W. Fields, in order: CDR3 protein, CDR3 DNA, D gene, J gene, V gene. The D gene is left open where the match is weak.

CASSQESSGANVLTF	TGCGCCAGCAGCCAAGAGAGCTCTGGGGCCAACGTCCTGACTTTC	-	TRBJ2-6	TRBV4-1
CASSSPRGRTNEKLFF	TGTGCCAGCAGCTCCCCAAGGGGTAGGACTAATGAAAAACTGTTTTTT	-	TRBJ1-4	TRBV28
CASRRTVGELFF	TGTGCCAGCAGAAGGACTGTCGGGGAGCTGTTTTTT	-	TRBJ2-2	TRBV6-5
CASSLAAGSSYEQYF	TGTGCCAGCAGCTTAGCCGCGGGGAGCTCCTACGAGCAGTACTTC	-	TRBJ2-7	TRBV7-9
CASSPPSSGREQFF	TGTGCCAGCTCACCACCGTCGAGCGGGAGGGAGCAGTTCTTC	TRBD2	TRBJ2-1	TRBV18
CASSRDTPETQYF	TGTGCCAGCAGCCGGGACACCCCAGAGACCCAGTACTTC	-	TRBJ2-5	TRBV7-9
CTSIRGGEQYF	TGCACCAGCATAAGAGGGGGCGAGCAGTACTTC	-	TRBJ2-7	TRBV1
CASSLGGSAGGWNEQYF	TGTGCCAGCAGCTTAGGAGGGTCGGCAGGGGGCTGGAACGAGCAGTACTTC	TRBD1	TRBJ2-7	TRBV7-3
CASSYSLQRETQYF	TGTGCCAGCAGTTACTCCTTACAGAGAGAGACCCAGTACTTC	-	TRBJ2-5	TRBV6-5
CASSTRTASGNTIYF	TGTGCCAGTAGTACTCGGACAGCCTCTGGAAACACCATATATTTT	-	TRBJ1-3	TRBV19
CASSVRGGETQYF	TGTGCCAGCAGTGTCAGGGGCGGAGAGACCCAGTACTTC	-	TRBJ2-5	TRBV2
CAWSPRGDTQYF	TGTGCCTGGAGCCCACGGGGAGATACGCAGTATTTT	-	TRBJ2-3	TRBV30
CASKRGGSTDTQYF	TGTGCCAGCAAGCGGGGGGGCAGCACAGATACGCAGTATTTT	TRBD2	TRBJ2-3	TRBV18
CASSPQTGGIYGYTF	TGTGCCAGTAGTCCCCAGACAGGGGGGATCTATGGCTACACCTTC	TRBD1	TRBJ1-2	TRBV19
CASSYNRDSQGGYTF	TGTGCCAGCAGTTACAATCGGGACAGCCAGGGGGGCTACACCTTC	TRBD1	TRBJ1-2	TRBV6-5
CASSFTGGVGTEAFF	TGTGCCAGCAGTTTTACGGGAGGGGTTGGCACTGAAGCTTTCTTT	-	TRBJ1-1	TRBV6-5
CATSRGGLAVGNEQFF	TGTGCCACCAGCAGAGGCGGACTAGCGGTGGGGAATGAGCAGTTCTTC	TRBD2	TRBJ2-1	TRBV15
CASSSLAGNLYEQYF	TGTGCCAGCAGCTCCTTAGCGGGGAACCTCTACGAGCAGTACTTC	TRBD2	TRBJ2-7	TRBV7-6
CASSSGEGGRTDTQYF	TGTGCCAGCTCTTCGGGGGAGGGCGGACGCACAGATACGCAGTATTTT	TRBD2	TRBJ2-3	TRBV18
CASSVGDEQFF	TGCGCCAGCAGCGTAGGGGATGAGCAGTTCTTC	-	TRBJ2-1	TRBV4-1
CASSLRHLGQETQYF	TGTGCCAGCAGCTTGAGGCACCTTGGCCAAGAGACCCAGTACTTC	-	TRBJ2-5	TRBV7-7
CASSLGGTGNYGYTF	TGTGCCAGCAGCTTAGGGGGGACAGGCAACTATGGCTACACCTTC	TRBD1	TRBJ1-2	TRBV11-2
CASSWVGESNTEAFF	TGTGCCAGCAGCTGGGTTGGGGAGTCGAACACTGAAGCTTTCTTT	-	TRBJ1-1	TRBV7-2
CASSVTGGDTEAFF	TGTGCCAGCAGTGTCACAGGGGGCGACACTGAAGCTTTCTTT	TRBD1	TRBJ1-1	TRBV2
CASSDGQGWTEAFF	TGTGCCAGCAGTGACGGACAGGGGTGGACTGAAGCTTTCTTT	TRBD1	TRBJ1-1	TRBV6-1
CASSGLYRDTYLNYGYTF	TGTGCCAGCAGTGGACTATACAGGGACACCTACCTTAACTATGGCTACACCTTC	-	TRBJ1-2	TRBV25-1
CASRSLLAGPMKTQYF	TGTGCCAGCAGGTCCCTCCTGGCGGGGCCCATGAAGACCCAGTACTTC	-	TRBJ2-5	TRBV28
CASSRHGRESSYEQYF	TGTGCCAGCAGCCGCCACGGACGGGAGAGCTCCTACGAGCAGTACTTC	-	TRBJ2-7	TRBV27
CASSPLAGGIPSSYNEQFF	TGCGCCAGCAGCCCACTAGCGGGAGGGATACCGAGCTCCTACAATGAGCAGTTCTTC	TRBD2	TRBJ2-1	TRBV4-1
CASSQGVQGALSAKNIQYF	TGCGCCAGCAGCCAAGGTGTACAGGGGGCATTATCGGCCAAAAACATTCAGTACTTC	TRBD1	TRBJ2-4	TRBV4-3
CASSLGQGVEKLFF	TGTGCCAGCTCACTCGGACAGGGAGTTGAAAAACTGTTTTTT	TRBD1	TRBJ1-4	TRBV18
CASSPGTGAWETQYF	TGCGCCAGCAGCCCTGGGACAGGGGCGTGGGAGACCCAGTACTTC	TRBD1	TRBJ2-5	TRBV4-3
CASSVEASGRTDSYEQYF	TGTGCCAGCAGCGTAGAGGCTAGCGGGAGGACTGACTCCTACGAGCAGTACTTC	TRBD2	TRBJ2-7	TRBV9
CASIRGGEAFF	TGTGCCAGTATTAGGGGCGGTGAAGCTTTCTTT	-	TRBJ1-1	TRBV19
CASSLDRDEQYF	TGTGCCAGCAGCCTAGACCGGGACGAGCAGTACTTC	-	TRBJ2-7	TRBV11-3
CASSWQGASSGNTIYF	TGCGCCAGCAGCTGGCAGGGGGCAAGCTCTGGAAACACCATATATTTT	TRBD1	TRBJ1-3	TRBV5-1
CASSLTVGTNEKLFF	TGTGCCAGCAGCTTAACGGTCGGAACTAATGAAAAACTGTTTTTT	-	TRBJ1-4	TRBV7-3
CASSLRQRMNTEAFF	TGTGCCAGCAGTTTGAGGCAGAGAATGAACACTGAAGCTTTCTTT	-	TRBJ1-1	TRBV28
CASSSGLAGEGELFF	TGTGCCAGCAGCTCGGGACTAGCGGGAGAAGGGGAGCTGTTTTTT	TRBD2	TRBJ2-2	TRBV7-9
CASSTTGGSNEQYF	TGTGCCAGCAGTACTACAGGGGGCAGCAACGAGCAGTACTTC	TRBD1	TRBJ2-7	TRBV7-9
CASSIRDRNTGELFF	TGTGCCAGCAGCATCCGGGACAGGAACACCGGGGAGCTGTTTTTT	TRBD1	TRBJ2-2	TRBV5-4
CASSLQDSGNTIYF	TGTGCCAGCAGCCTACAGGACTCTGGAAACACCATATATTTT	-	TRBJ1-3	TRBV7-2
CASSQSTGEVNTIYF	TGTGCCAGCAGCCAATCTACAGGGGAGGTCAACACCATATATTTT	TRBD1	TRBJ1-3	TRBV4-2
CASSPEAGGPYNEQFF	TGTGCCAGCAGCCCCGAAGCGGGAGGGCCCTACAATGAGCAGTTCTTC	TRBD2	TRBJ2-1	TRBV5-6
CASSVAPQGDTEAFF	TGTGCCAGCAGCGTAGCCCCACAGGGCGACACTGAAGCTTTCTTT	-	TRBJ1-1	TRBV9
CASSLQGGGNYGYTF	TGTGCCAGTAGCCTACAGGGCGGAGGAAACTATGGCTACACCTTC	-	TRBJ1-2	TRBV19
CASRRELRTGNSPLHF	TGCGCCAGCAGAAGGGAGCTCAGGACGGGGAATTCACCCCTCCACTTT	-	TRBJ1-6	TRBV5-1
CASSREVEEKLFF	TGCGCCAGCAGCCGTGAGGTTGAGGAAAAACTGTTTTTT	-	TRBJ1-4	TRBV5-1
CASSPGLAGVSSTDTQYF	TGTGCCAGCAGCCCCGGACTAGCGGGAGTGAGTAGCACAGATACGCAGTATTTT	TRBD2	TRBJ2-3	TRBV14
CASSGQIKQETQYF	TGTGCCAGCAGTGGCCAGATTAAGCAAGAGACCCAGTACTTC	-	TRBJ2-5	TRBV28
CASSVNGNEQYF	TGTGCCAGCAGCGTAAACGGGAACGAGCAGTACTTC	-	TRBJ2-7	TRBV9
CASRPGQGAGTEAFF	TGTGCCAGCAGACCGGGACAGGGGGCCGGCACTGAAGCTTTCTTT	TRBD1	TRBJ1-1	TRBV9
CASSFPPRDRVWGDTEAFF	TGTGCCAGCAGCTTCCCCCCCCGGGACAGGGTATGGGGGGACACTGAAGCTTTCTTT	TRBD1	TRBJ1-1	TRBV7-4